The 4 T cell receptor beta chains below were found in one sample sequenced in a study of early T cells in non-severe SARS-CoV-2 infection. From the 5' RACE reads, TCRdb called clonotypes with MiXCR, one entry per CDR3 protein. The table has some 67,000 distinct CDR3 sequences, about 13% seen once; the top ten hold over 12%. Sequencing was done on a sample of whole blood. All receptors derive from an adult who was a healthcare worker with PCR-confirmed SARS-CoV-2 infection or an uninfected control (not recorded which).

The genes are TRBV20-1 and TRBJ1-2; D may be TRBD1 (5 bases). The CDR3 is made up of 14 amino acids. The V gene's germline CDR1 is DFQATT and CDR2 SNEGSKA (reference sequence). Deletions cut 3 bases from V and 4 bases from J, with 15 bases between. The CDR3 reads CSASKGASVYGYTF. The CDR3 nucleotides read TGCAGTGCTAGCAAAGGGGCCTCTGTCTATGGCTACACCTTC.

This clonotype has ten or more counts. The chain recombines TRBV3-1 with TRBJ2-1; D uncertain. The V end was cut by 8 bases, the J end by 7 bases, with 24 bases between. This CDR3 region has 16 residues. Germline CDR1 is LGHDT and CDR2 is YNNKEL (reference sequence). The CDR3 protein is CASAPRRSTTLNEQFF. CDR3 DNA: TGTGCCAGCGCGCCCCGACGATCCACCACATTGAATGAGCAGTTCTTC.

This sequence joins TRBV20-1 and TRBJ2-1; 11 bases agree with TRBD2. The CDR3 is made up of 14 amino acids. V trimming: 3 bases; J trimming: 7 bases; junction bases outside the gene matches: 5. CDR1 and CDR2 from the germline V gene are DFQATT and SNEGSKA (reference sequence). The CDR3 loop reads CSASGTSGINEQFF. The DNA of the CDR3 is TGCAGTGCTAGTGGGACTAGCGGAATAAATGAGCAGTTCTTC.

The J gene is TRBJ2-7, the V gene TRBV3-1, with 8 bases that match TRBD1. V trimming: 3 bases; J trimming: 9 bases; junction bases outside the gene matches: 10. The germline gives CDR1 LGHDT, CDR2 YNNKEL (reference sequence). This CDR3 has 14 amino acids. DNA for the CDR3: TGTGCCAGCAGCCACACCGGACAGGGAGGCGTGCAGTACTTC. Translation: CASSHTGQGGVQYF.